This is a list of T cell receptor beta chains from one sample in a study of shared clonotypes between healthy human individuals. The method was immunoSEQ multiplex PCR; TCRdb's version includes in-frame clones alone and lacks a portion of them. Among about 1,800,000 clones listed, around 96% were seen once. The sequenced sample was naive CD8+ T cells sorted from blood. The origin of the receptors is a man aged 18 to 29 in good health. Each CDR3 is given without its conserved first and last residue.

J: TRBJ1-1
V: TRBV5-1
CDR3: ASASQEGTEAF

J: TRBJ2-7
V: TRBV27
CDR3: ASSFSEDYEQY

J: TRBJ2-1
V: TRBV11-2
CDR3: ASTPTGNNEQF

J: TRBJ2-7
V: TRBV11-2
CDR3: ASSPLAGGPEQY

J: TRBJ1-2
V: TRBV6-1
CDR3: AITEGYGYT

J: TRBJ2-7
V: TRBV10-1
CDR3: ASSPLADSYEQY

J: TRBJ2-7
V: TRBV28
CDR3: ASSLWGGTLTYEQY

J: TRBJ2-1
V: TRBV4-1
CDR3: ASSQEGVGAWDEQF

J: TRBJ2-2
V: TRBV9
CDR3: ASSESGTGELF

J: TRBJ2-1
V: TRBV6-1
CDR3: ASSVWTSGYNEQF

J: TRBJ2-6
V: TRBV7-9
CDR3: ASSLGTGEPSGANVLT

J: TRBJ2-2
V: TRBV15
CDR3: ATSSLGFGELF

J: TRBJ1-1
V: TRBV7-2
CDR3: ASSPYRGQDTEAF

J: TRBJ2-3
V: TRBV2
CDR3: ASSVRALEGSTDTQY

J: TRBJ2-3
V: TRBV2
CDR3: ASSEASRPDTQY

J: TRBJ2-1
V: TRBV2
CDR3: ARGGTGGHNEQF

J: TRBJ2-7
V: TRBV19
CDR3: ASSIWASGSNEQY

J: TRBJ1-2
V: TRBV4-1
CDR3: ASSQREGGDYGYT

J: TRBJ1-2
V: TRBV14
CDR3: ASSQGPGNYGYT

J: TRBJ1-4
V: TRBV27
CDR3: ASSPGTGQFEKLF

J: TRBJ1-2
V: TRBV13
CDR3: ASSERKEDT

J: TRBJ2-5
V: TRBV27
CDR3: ASSSGLVGIETQY

J: TRBJ1-4
V: TRBV29-1
CDR3: SVGGATNEKLF

J: TRBJ2-1
V: TRBV2
CDR3: ASSEAGAHPGQF

J: TRBJ2-7
V: TRBV4-3
CDR3: ASSQDGSYEQY

J: TRBJ2-4
V: TRBV14
CDR3: ASSQDSGGWVNIQY

J: TRBJ2-1
V: TRBV5-6
CDR3: ASSLNWPTEEF

J: TRBJ2-3
V: TRBV6-4
CDR3: ASIKDEREGTRNTDTQY

J: TRBJ1-1
V: TRBV15
CDR3: ATSSLNTEAF

J: TRBJ1-5
V: TRBV5-6
CDR3: ASSFTGYSNQPQH

J: TRBJ2-1
V: TRBV28
CDR3: ASSSMKDRF

J: TRBJ2-1
V: TRBV5-4
CDR3: ASSLGRNNEQF

J: TRBJ2-3
V: TRBV7-6
CDR3: ASSLTGGHHQVIDPDTQY

J: TRBJ2-7
V: TRBV28
CDR3: ASSSPRQGHSEQY

J: TRBJ2-7
V: TRBV29-1
CDR3: SIRTGGSYEQY

J: TRBJ2-1
V: TRBV27
CDR3: ASSPAGAGNEQF

J: TRBJ2-5
V: TRBV9
CDR3: ASSVDRLETQY

J: TRBJ2-1
V: TRBV27
CDR3: ASSLIPPTYNEQF

J: TRBJ2-5
V: TRBV7-9
CDR3: ASTSLVPTSAQETQY

J: TRBJ2-5
V: TRBV19
CDR3: ASSPRDPETQY

J: TRBJ1-6
V: TRBV5-1
CDR3: ASSFYGGDSPLH

J: TRBJ2-1
V: TRBV25-1
CDR3: ASSLRDRKYNEQF

J: TRBJ2-3
V: TRBV25-1
CDR3: ASSAGDSTDTQY

J: TRBJ2-7
V: TRBV5-6
CDR3: ASSLGQRNEQY

J: TRBJ1-6
V: TRBV7-2
CDR3: ASSRLPGSSYNSPLH

J: TRBJ2-7
V: TRBV6-5
CDR3: ASSAEGAYEQY

J: TRBJ2-3
V: TRBV9
CDR3: ASSVERTTDTQY

J: TRBJ2-3
V: TRBV30
CDR3: AWTSGDTQY

J: TRBJ2-2
V: TRBV5-1
CDR3: ASSLVGTSSYTGELF

J: TRBJ2-5
V: TRBV7-5
CDR3: ARSLVLAGGGETQY

J: TRBJ1-1
V: TRBV5-1
CDR3: ASSPKGQANTEAF

J: TRBJ1-5
V: TRBV7-9
CDR3: ASSLQSNQPQH

J: TRBJ2-3
V: TRBV7-9
CDR3: ASSLGDRVAASTDTQY

J: TRBJ1-2
V: TRBV25-1
CDR3: ASIVEGNRNYGYT

J: TRBJ1-1
V: TRBV11-2
CDR3: ASSFWTVNTEAF